Each of the 12 T cell receptor beta chains below was sequenced from the same sample in a study of T cell responses to AZD1222 COVID-19 vaccine. Measured with immunoSEQ multiplex PCR; TCRdb has only the in-frame clones, and not every one. The table includes around 150,000 clones, 90% detected once. Sequenced material: peripheral blood, taken 28 days after the second AZD1222 dose. These receptor sequences come from an adult who received the AZD1222 COVID-19 vaccine.

The rearrangement uses TRBV5-8 and TRBJ2-1; 7 bases fit TRBD1. This CDR3 comprises 16 residues. The V and J ends lost 5 bases and 6 bases, in that order; junction bases with no gene match: 14. Germline assignment: CDR1 SGHTS and CDR2 YDEGEE. CDR3 nucleotide sequence: TGTGCCAGCAGATATAGGGACAGCCTCCTGGGCAATGAGCAGTTCTTC. This gives the protein CASRYRDSLLGNEQFF. The whole variable domain, remainder taken from reference TRBV5-8 and TRBJ2-1, is EAGVTQSPTHLIKTRGQQATLRCSPISGHTSVYWYQQALGLGLQFLLWYDEGEERNRGNFPPRFSGRQFPNYSSELNVNALELEDSALYLCASRYRDSLLGNEQFFGPGTRLTVL.

The chain carries TRBV6-1 and TRBJ1-2, with D uncertain. The germline V gene has CDR1 MNHNS and CDR2 SASEGT. The CDR3 length is 13 residues. Trimming removed 0 bases at V and 6 bases at J, with 8 bases between. The CDR3 spells CASSEAGNNGYTF. The CDR3 nucleotides are TGTGCCAGCAGTGAAGCGGGGAATAATGGCTACACCTTC.

The chain is built from TRBV7-8 and TRBJ1-6; 9 positions match TRBD1. The V and J ends lost 5 bases and 7 bases, in that order; junction bases with no gene match: 9. The CDR3 is made up of 16 amino acids. CDR1 and CDR2 from the germline V gene are SGHVS and FQNEAQ. The CDR3: CASSPTDRGGNSPLHF. The CDR3 coding sequence is TGTGCCAGCAGCCCTACGGACAGGGGAGGGAATTCACCCCTCCACTTT.

The chain links TRBV7-2 to TRBJ1-2, with D tentatively TRBD1 (5 bases). Germline CDR1 reads SGHTA; CDR2 reads FQGNSA. The germline V and J ends were trimmed by 2 bases and 4 bases, with 5 bases remaining between them. The CDR3 totals 12 residues. The CDR3 loop reads CASSLTGYGYTF. The CDR3 DNA sequence: TGTGCCAGCAGCTTAACAGGCTATGGCTACACCTTC.

The chain carries TRBV19 and TRBJ1-1; possible D gene TRBD1, 5 bases. Trimming left V 7 bases short and J 0 bases short, with 15 bases between. CDR3 length: 15 residues. Germline CDR1 and CDR2: LNHDA and SQIVND (reference sequence). The CDR3, as DNA: TGTGCCAGTACTAACTGGGGGGGATTGAACACTGAAGCTTTCTTT. Amino acid sequence: CASTNWGGLNTEAFF.

V usage is TRBV5-1 and J usage is TRBJ1-4; possibly TRBD1 for D (6 bases). The CDR3 spans 14 residues. V lost 0 bases to trimming and J lost 6 bases, with 9 bases between them. CDR1 and CDR2 from the germline V gene are SGHRS and YFSETQ. CDR3 sequence: CASSLDRAHEKLFF. The DNA for the CDR3 is TGCGCCAGCAGCTTGGACAGGGCTCATGAAAAACTGTTTTTT.

The rearrangement joins TRBV29-1 to TRBJ2-7; 8 bases fit TRBD2. The CDR3 spans 12 residues. Germline CDR1 reads SQVTM; CDR2 reads ANQGSEA. Losses at the gene ends were 6 bases for V and 4 bases for J; bases not matched to a gene: 5. CDR3 nucleotides: TGCAGCGTGAGCGGGAGTCGTTACGAGCAGTACTTC. Translated, it gives CSVSGSRYEQYF.

This clone was seen a few times. Other DNA sequences of this sample code for an identical CDR3. This chain connects TRBV7-9 to TRBJ2-7; no clear D gene. The CDR3 sequence is 12 residues long. The V end was cut by 5 bases, the J end by 4 bases, with 9 bases between. Looked up from germline, CDR1 is SEHNR and CDR2 is FQNEAQ (reference sequence). The CDR3 nucleotides are TGTGCCAGCAGCCGAGACGGGTACGAGCAGTACTTC. This sequence encodes CASSRDGYEQYF.

This chain joins TRBV6-5 and TRBJ1-4, with 10 bases aligning to TRBD1. The V gene end was trimmed by 6 bases and the J gene end by 8 bases; junction bases not matched to a gene: 6. Per the germline V gene, CDR1 is MNHEY and CDR2 is SVGAGI. There are 14 residues in the CDR3. The CDR3 protein is CASRLTGGVEKLFF. CDR3 coding DNA: TGTGCCAGCAGACTGACAGGGGGCGTCGAAAAACTGTTTTTT.

A single count supports this clone. This chain links TRBV7-9 with TRBJ2-1, with D perhaps matching TRBD1 or TRBD2 (7 bases each). Germline CDR1 reads SEHNR; CDR2 reads FQNEAQ (reference sequence). Trimming removed 7 bases from V and 5 bases from J, with 12 bases in between. CDR3 size: 13 residues. The CDR3 loop is CASIPGGDNEQFF. The CDR3 region has the DNA TGTGCCAGCATCCCAGGGGGGGACAATGAGCAGTTCTTC.

This chain uses TRBV13 with TRBJ2-1; 14 nucleotides align to TRBD2. J was trimmed by 5 bases and V by 3 bases; bases with no gene match: 15. This CDR3 spans 20 amino acids. CDR1 and CDR2 from the germline V gene are PRHDT and FYEKMQ (reference sequence). The CDR3 reads CASSFTPGLAGVSTHNEQFF. The CDR3 DNA reads TGTGCCAGCAGCTTTACTCCGGGACTAGCGGGAGTATCCACTCACAATGAGCAGTTCTTC. The whole variable domain, filled in from reference TRBV13 and TRBJ2-1, reads AAGVIQSPRHLIKEKRETATLKCYPIPRHDTVYWYQQGPGQDPQFLISFYEKMQSDKGSIPDRFSAQQFSDYHSELNMSSLELGDSALYFCASSFTPGLAGVSTHNEQFFGPGTRLTVL.

This chain uses TRBV30 with TRBJ2-3; D may correspond to TRBD1 or TRBD2 (5 bases each). CDR1 is GTSNPN and CDR2 is SVGIG in the germline V gene (reference sequence). The CDR3 is made up of 13 amino acids. The V and J ends lost 3 bases and 5 bases respectively, with 12 bases between them. The chain's CDR3 is CAWSGEDRDTQYF. In nucleotides, the CDR3 is TGTGCCTGGAGCGGGGAAGACAGAGATACGCAGTATTTT. Full variable domain (outside the CDR3, taken from reference TRBV30 and TRBJ2-3): SQTIHQWPATLVQPVGSPLSLECTVEGTSNPNLYWYRQAAGRGLQLLFYSVGIGQISSEVPQNLSASRPQDRQFILSSKKLLLSDSGFYLCAWSGEDRDTQYFGPGTRLTVL.